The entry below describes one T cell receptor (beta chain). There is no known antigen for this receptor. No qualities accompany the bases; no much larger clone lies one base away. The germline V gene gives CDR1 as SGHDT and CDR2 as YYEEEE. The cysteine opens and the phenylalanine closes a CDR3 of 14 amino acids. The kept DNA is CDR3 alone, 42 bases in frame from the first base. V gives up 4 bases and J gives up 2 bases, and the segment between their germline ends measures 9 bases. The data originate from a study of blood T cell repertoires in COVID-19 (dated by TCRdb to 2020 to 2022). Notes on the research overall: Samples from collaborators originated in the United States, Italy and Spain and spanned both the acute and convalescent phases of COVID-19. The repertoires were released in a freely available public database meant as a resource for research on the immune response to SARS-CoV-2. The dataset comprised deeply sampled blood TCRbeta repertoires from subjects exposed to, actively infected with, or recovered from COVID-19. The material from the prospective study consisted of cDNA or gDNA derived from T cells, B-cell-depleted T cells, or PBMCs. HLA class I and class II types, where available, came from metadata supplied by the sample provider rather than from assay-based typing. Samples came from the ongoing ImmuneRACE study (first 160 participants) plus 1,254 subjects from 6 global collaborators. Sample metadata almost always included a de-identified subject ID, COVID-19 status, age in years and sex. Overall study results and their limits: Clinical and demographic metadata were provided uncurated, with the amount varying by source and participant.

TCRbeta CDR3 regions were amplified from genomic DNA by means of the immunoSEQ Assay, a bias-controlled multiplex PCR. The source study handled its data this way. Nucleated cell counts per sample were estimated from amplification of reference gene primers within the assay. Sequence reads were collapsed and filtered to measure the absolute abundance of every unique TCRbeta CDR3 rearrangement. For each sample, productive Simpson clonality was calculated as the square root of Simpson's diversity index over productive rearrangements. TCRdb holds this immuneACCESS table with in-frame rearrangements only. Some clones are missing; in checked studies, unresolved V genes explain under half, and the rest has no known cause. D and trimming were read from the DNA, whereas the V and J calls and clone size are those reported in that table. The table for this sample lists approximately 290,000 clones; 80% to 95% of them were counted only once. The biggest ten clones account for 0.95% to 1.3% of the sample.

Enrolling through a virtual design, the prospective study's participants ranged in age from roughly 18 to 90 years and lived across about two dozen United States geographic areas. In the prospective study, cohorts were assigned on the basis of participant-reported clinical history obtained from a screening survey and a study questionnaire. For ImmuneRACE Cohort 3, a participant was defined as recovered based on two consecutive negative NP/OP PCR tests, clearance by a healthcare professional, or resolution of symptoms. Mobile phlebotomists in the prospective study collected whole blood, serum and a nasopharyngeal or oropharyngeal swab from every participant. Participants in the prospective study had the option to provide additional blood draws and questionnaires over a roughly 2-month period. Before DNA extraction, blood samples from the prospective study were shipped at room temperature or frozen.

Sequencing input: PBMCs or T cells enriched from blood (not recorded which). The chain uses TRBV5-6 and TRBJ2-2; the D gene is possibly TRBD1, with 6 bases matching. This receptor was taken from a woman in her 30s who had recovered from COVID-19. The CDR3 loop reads CASSRGHNTGELFF. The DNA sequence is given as TGTGCCAGCAGCCGGGGACACAACACCGGGGAGCTGTTTTTT.